This T cell receptor (beta chain) was sequenced in a study of shared clonotypes between healthy human individuals (dated by TCRdb to 2020 to 2021). For the wider study: The cohort included a few men and a couple of women between 18 and 49 years of age. Per donor, leukapheresis produced somewhere between about 0.94 and 9.5 billion PBMCs. To increase sequencing depth and limit assay-specific biases, TCR repertoire library preparation and sequencing were carried out by different laboratories using diverse techniques. For each donor, CD4 naive and CD4 memory were each given three plates, CD8 naive was given two plates, and CD8 memory was given one plate. To estimate repertoire size and how much clonotypes are shared between individuals, the study performed deep sequencing of blood TCR repertoires from a few healthy adults. The paper's findings and limits, for the study overall: Incomplete sequencing was indicated by rarefaction of sorted-subset datasets, despite the large sequencing depth. Because the study included only a small number of donors, the genetic and exposure-history diversity represented was limited. Larger estimated clonotype richness was generally found for naive subsets than for memory subsets. Pairwise subsampling indicated that sequencing depth was expected to affect the degree of clonotype sharing among donors. When a few donors were compared, the shared fraction of clonotypes was around 4.6% for naive CD4, 3.5% for naive CD8, more than 2% for memory CD4, and 0.35% to 0.5% for memory CD8. Clonotypes shared by all four sorted-subset donors showed higher generation probabilities than non-shared clonotypes. Sampling was limited to blood, and TCR repertoires in tissue likely differ from TCR repertoires in blood.

A note on this clone: Its antigen is unknown. Per-base qualities were not stored, and no clone one base away is much larger.

TCR CDR3 regions were amplified from genomic DNA by multiplex PCR using the deep immunoSEQ assay. Extracted genomic DNA from each cell subset was spread evenly across all wells of several immunoSEQ 96-well plates, with each plate serving as a replicate. For sorted subsets, 200 ng of genomic DNA, equivalent to 25,000 to 35,000 T cell genomes, went into each replicate PCR. Purified libraries were quantified with a Qubit 3.0 fluorometer, sized on a Bioanalyzer 2100, and re-quantified with the KAPA Library Quantification kit. A separate single-read 150-cycle Illumina NextSeq 550 flow cell was used to sequence each immunoSEQ 96-well plate. Regarding the original processing steps: Because only junctional sequences without quality scores were contained in the immunoSEQ output, filtering matching that applied to full-length reads could not be performed. To assign V/J genes and CDR3, sequences were annotated against IMGT germline references using PyIR, a Python wrapper for IgBLAST v1.9. Reads were filtered out if the reads had weak V/J assignments (E-value above 1e-6), no CDR3, stop codons, out-of-frame junctions, or ambiguous translated residues. V3J clonotypes were defined as sequences sharing the same inferred V gene, J gene, and CDR3 amino acid sequence. To compute the percentage overlap between repertoires, the number of shared unique clonotypes was divided by the size of the smaller repertoire. Richness of each repertoire was evaluated using RTK rarefaction, the Chao1 estimator, and Recon v2.1 estimates of unobserved clonotypes. OLGA was used to compute generation probabilities for all TCRbeta clonotypes that the gDNA method yielded from several donors. Sourced from immuneACCESS, this table was stored by TCRdb with only in-frame sequences that have V and J called. A share of the clones is absent; for the studies checked, an unresolved V gene accounts for under half, and the remainder has no known explanation. The D gene and trimming were derived from the DNA, and the V and J assignments and clone size from that table. The sample table records about 820,000 clones; almost 95% of these occur just once. The ten largest clones represent approximately 25% of the sample.

The CDR3 covers 14 residues, taking in both the cysteine and the phenylalanine. The sequence is cut down to CDR3 DNA, 42 bases in frame from base 1. CDR1 and CDR2 are drawn from the germline V gene (reference sequence): LNHNV, YYDKDF. Relative to germline, V is 3 bases shorter and J is 5 bases shorter, with 11 bases between their ends. CD8 naive samples were obtained by positive selection for CCR7 among CD45RO-negative cells, yielding a CD45RA+CCR7+ population from which TemRA cells were excluded. Healthy HIV-negative adults with no recently reported acute infections or vaccinations were included as donors. Only Caucasian adults living in Nashville, Tennessee, USA were represented among the donors. Blood was collected by leukapheresis, and PBMCs were isolated by Ficoll-Histopaque density gradient centrifugation and then cryopreserved in liquid nitrogen vapor phase. Purity and quantity of every magnetically sorted T cell population were checked by analytical flow cytometry. From each sorted fraction, genomic DNA was isolated and quantified by UV absorbance on a Nanodrop 2000c.

The receptor was isolated from a man younger than 40 in good health. The specimen sequenced was naive CD8+ T cells sorted from blood. What this sample's cell subset or site label stands for: CD45RA+CCR7+. Recombination joined TRBV15 with TRBJ1-5; the D gene remains uncertain. The CDR3 sequence is CATSRIGRDQPQHF. DNA sequence: TGTGCCACCAGCAGGATCGGGCGAGATCAGCCCCAGCATTTT.